This T cell receptor beta chain originates from a study of cytomegalovirus exposure and HLA in healthy donors. General study points: Presence/absence analyses rested on an assumption that sequencing depth was roughly uniform across donors.

At collection, donors were nominally healthy, but unrecorded immune exposures were probable. To note about this clone: Its antigen is as yet unknown.

60 Vbeta and 13 Jbeta primers were used in PCR. Per the authors' pipeline: An analysis that came later counted 80 million or so unique TCR beta chains, 9 million to 12 million shared. Libraries were prepared by immunoSEQ multiplex PCR; TCRdb keeps only in-frame clonotypes and omits some of them. That table gives V, J and clone size, and the DNA gave D and trimming. The sample carries some 91,000 clones, around 77% recorded once. This clonotype was obtained from a man aged 40-49 years in good health and CMV-seronegative. The specimen was PBMCs.

CDR3: CASSLGETGYYAQPQHF. In DNA form, the CDR3 reads TGTGCCAGCAGCTTAGGCGAAACAGGGTACTACGCTCAGCCCCAGCATTTT. This rearrangement joins TRBV7-9 to TRBJ1-5, with a weak D call TRBD1 (6 bases). CDR1 and CDR2 from the germline V gene are SEHNR and FQNEAQ (reference sequence). Deletions cut 1 base from V and 6 bases from J, with 19 bases between. The CDR3 spans 17 residues.